These T cell receptor beta chains were read from a single sample in a study of response to subunit inactivated influenza vaccine. TCRdb ran MiXCR on the RT-PCR reads and lists one entry per CDR3 protein. The top ten hold roughly 2.8% of the sample, which has roughly 550,000 distinct CDR3 sequences, under 30% seen once. The same specimen was also included in a second study, on T cells expressing NK-cell markers.

The starting material was CD4+ T cells sorted from PBMCs, obtained 12 days after vaccination. All receptors come from a man in his forties or fifties who received an inactivated influenza vaccine. The CDR3 runs from the conserved cysteine through the conserved F or W. The order of the fields is D gene, clone size, V gene, J gene, CDR3 DNA, CDR3 protein. The D gene is left open where the match is weak. Clone size is shown for a subset of rows, as once, few, many or a class of expanded clone.

d_gene: TRBD1; abundance: -; v_gene: TRBV19; j_gene: TRBJ1-5; CDR3nt: TGTGCCAGTAGTAAGGGACAGGTCTTCAATCAGCCCCAGCATTTT; CDR3aa: CASSKGQVFNQPQHF
d_gene: -; abundance: -; v_gene: TRBV2; j_gene: TRBJ2-1; CDR3nt: TGTGCCAGCAAGGGTCGCGCATGGGGGTACAATGAGCAGTTCTTC; CDR3aa: CASKGRAWGYNEQFF
d_gene: TRBD2; abundance: many; v_gene: TRBV10-3; j_gene: TRBJ2-3; CDR3nt: TGTGCCATCAGTGGTGTTGGGACTAGCGGACACACAGATACGCAGTATTTT; CDR3aa: CAISGVGTSGHTDTQYF
d_gene: -; abundance: few; v_gene: TRBV5-1; j_gene: TRBJ2-2; CDR3nt: TGCGCCAGCAGCGTCCCCGGGGGGAACACCGGGGAGCTGTTTTTT; CDR3aa: CASSVPGGNTGELFF
d_gene: -; abundance: few; v_gene: TRBV15; j_gene: TRBJ2-7; CDR3nt: TGTGCCACCAGCAGAGGCCAGGGTTACTCCTACGAGCAGTACTTC; CDR3aa: CATSRGQGYSYEQYF
d_gene: -; abundance: -; v_gene: TRBV7-9; j_gene: TRBJ2-5; CDR3nt: TGTGCCAGCAGCTTCGCAGACAAAGAGACCCAGTACTTC; CDR3aa: CASSFADKETQYF
d_gene: -; abundance: -; v_gene: TRBV6-2/TRBV6-3; j_gene: TRBJ2-3; CDR3nt: TGTGCCAGCAGTTACCACGGCAGACCTAGCACAGATACGCAGTATTTT; CDR3aa: CASSYHGRPSTDTQYF
d_gene: -; abundance: -; v_gene: TRBV7-2; j_gene: TRBJ2-2; CDR3nt: TGTGCCAGCAGCTTCCAAGGGAAAACCGGGGAGCTGTTTTTT; CDR3aa: CASSFQGKTGELFF
d_gene: TRBD1; abundance: -; v_gene: TRBV6-5; j_gene: TRBJ1-1; CDR3nt: TGTGCCAGCAGTCACGACAGGGGAGGCACTGAAGCTTTCTTT; CDR3aa: CASSHDRGGTEAFF
d_gene: -; abundance: -; v_gene: TRBV6-6; j_gene: TRBJ2-7; CDR3nt: TGTGCCAGCCTAGGGAGATACGAGCAGTACTTC; CDR3aa: CASLGRYEQYF
d_gene: -; abundance: -; v_gene: TRBV20-1; j_gene: TRBJ2-3; CDR3nt: TGCAGTGCCTATCTCGACGGTACGCAGTATTTT; CDR3aa: CSAYLDGTQYF
d_gene: -; abundance: -; v_gene: TRBV12-3/TRBV12-4; j_gene: TRBJ2-1; CDR3nt: TGTGCCAGCAGTTACGGAGGACTTTTTGGTGAGCAGTTCTTC; CDR3aa: CASSYGGLFGEQFF
d_gene: -; abundance: few; v_gene: TRBV20-1; j_gene: TRBJ2-1; CDR3nt: TGCAGTGCTAGTGGGCCCCAAGGCAACAATGAGCAGTTCTTC; CDR3aa: CSASGPQGNNEQFF
d_gene: -; abundance: many; v_gene: TRBV11-2; j_gene: TRBJ2-4; CDR3nt: TGTGCCAGCAGCTCCCTCCGGGGGGCTGATGTCAAAAACATTCAGTACTTC; CDR3aa: CASSSLRGADVKNIQYF
d_gene: -; abundance: few; v_gene: TRBV19; j_gene: TRBJ1-1; CDR3nt: TGTGCCAGTAACCCAGGGAGGGCTGAAGCTTTCTTT; CDR3aa: CASNPGRAEAFF
d_gene: -; abundance: -; v_gene: TRBV6-2/TRBV6-3; j_gene: TRBJ2-6; CDR3nt: TGTGCCAGCAGTTACTCGATACGCTCTGGGGCCAACGTCCTGACTTTC; CDR3aa: CASSYSIRSGANVLTF
d_gene: TRBD1; abundance: -; v_gene: TRBV3-1; j_gene: TRBJ1-3; CDR3nt: TGTGCCAGCAGCCGTATGACAGGGTCTGGAAACACCATATATTTT; CDR3aa: CASSRMTGSGNTIYF
d_gene: -; abundance: -; v_gene: TRBV6-1; j_gene: TRBJ2-1; CDR3nt: TGTGCCAGCGGCGACCGGGACACCGTCTACAATGAGCAGTTCTTC; CDR3aa: CASGDRDTVYNEQFF
d_gene: -; abundance: few; v_gene: TRBV11-2; j_gene: TRBJ2-3; CDR3nt: TGTGCCAGCAGCTTAAGGGGGAGAGGGGAAGTGGGCAGGCGAGCAGATACGCAGTATTTT; CDR3aa: CASSLRGRGEVGRRADTQYF
d_gene: -; abundance: few; v_gene: TRBV4-2; j_gene: TRBJ1-1; CDR3nt: TGTGCCAGCAGCCGAGACAGCGCGTCGAACACTGAAGCTTTCTTT; CDR3aa: CASSRDSASNTEAFF
d_gene: TRBD1; abundance: many; v_gene: TRBV12-3/TRBV12-4; j_gene: TRBJ1-6; CDR3nt: TGTGCCAGCAGCCGTACAGGGGGCTATTCACCCCTCCACTTT; CDR3aa: CASSRTGGYSPLHF
d_gene: TRBD1; abundance: -; v_gene: TRBV12-3/TRBV12-4; j_gene: TRBJ2-2; CDR3nt: TGTGCCAGCAGTCATCAGGGGGCAGGAACCGGGGAGCTGTTTTTT; CDR3aa: CASSHQGAGTGELFF